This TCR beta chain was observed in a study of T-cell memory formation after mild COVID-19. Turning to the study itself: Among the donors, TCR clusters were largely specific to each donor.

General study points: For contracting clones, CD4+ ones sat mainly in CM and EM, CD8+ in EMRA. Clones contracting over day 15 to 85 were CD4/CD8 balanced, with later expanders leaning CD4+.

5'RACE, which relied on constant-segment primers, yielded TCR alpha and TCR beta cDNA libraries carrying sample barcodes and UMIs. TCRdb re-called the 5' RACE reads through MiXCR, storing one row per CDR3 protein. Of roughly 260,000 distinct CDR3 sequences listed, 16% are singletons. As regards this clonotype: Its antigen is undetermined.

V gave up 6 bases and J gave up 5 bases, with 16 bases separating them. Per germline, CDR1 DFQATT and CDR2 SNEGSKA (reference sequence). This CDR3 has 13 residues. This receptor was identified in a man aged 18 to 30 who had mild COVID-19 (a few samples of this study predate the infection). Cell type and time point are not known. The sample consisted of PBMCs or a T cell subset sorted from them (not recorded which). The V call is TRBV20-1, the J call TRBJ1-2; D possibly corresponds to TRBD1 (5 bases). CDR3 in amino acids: CSATDGRGYGYTF. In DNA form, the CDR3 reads TGCAGTGCAACCGACGGGAGGGGATATGGCTACACCTTC.